This TCR beta chain appears in the sequencing data of a study of shared clonotypes between healthy human individuals. In the study overall: Two women and a few men aged 18 to 49 served as donors.

Naive CD4+ cells were CD45RA-selected; the remaining cells were memory. The V segment lost 10 bases and the J segment 3 bases; nucleotides outside the gene matches: 13. The CDR3 has 16 residues. Germline values: CDR1 SEHNR, CDR2 FQNEAQ (reference sequence). Note on this clone: Its antigen is undetermined.

As handled by the study authors: ImmunoSEQ supplied junction-only sequences lacking quality scores, so filtering was different. The method was immunoSEQ multiplex PCR; TCRdb's version includes in-frame clones alone and lacks a portion of them. D and trimming were read from the DNA, whereas the V and J calls and clone size are those reported in that table. The data contain hundreds of thousands of clones, less than 80% of them seen just once; the ten biggest clones take up around 1.8%. Whole-study results and caveats: The generation probabilities recorded for non-shared clonotypes fell below those of clonotypes shared by all four donors.

The clonotype originates from a woman between 25 and 40 years old in good health. Sequencing used memory CD4+ T cells sorted from blood. Subset here: CD45RA-negative fraction. V and J are TRBV7-9 and TRBJ2-7, with 12 bases matching TRBD1. The CDR3 loop reads CATGTGGYGPDYEQYF. The CDR3 nucleotides are TGTGCCACTGGGACAGGGGGCTACGGGCCTGACTACGAGCAGTACTTC.